This T cell receptor beta chain stems from a study of regulatory T cells in long-lasting Graves disease. General study findings and limits: Persistent patients had more shared public clonotypes (2,741) than new patients (about 970).

A note on this clonotype: Its matching antigen is unknown.

The CDR3 totals 13 residues. Trimming removed 4 bases from V and 1 base from J, with 6 bases in between. Germline CDR1 is KGHDR and CDR2 is SFDVKD. Arm-PCR of CDR3 regions and iRepertoire HTBI primers were the basis on which TCR beta libraries were built. TCRdb used MiXCR to reprocess the multiplex PCR reads, holding one entry per CDR3 protein. The sample includes hundreds of thousands of distinct CDR3 sequences, 20% to 25% seen only once; the top ten take roughly 7.7%. Time point described: persistent/refractory GD, antithyroid drugs over 5 years with positive TRAb. PBMC RNA was the source of the TCR library.

The sample in question was peripheral blood mononuclear cells (PBMCs), obtained when the disease was refractory, from a patient treated with antithyroid drugs. This chain connects TRBV24-1 to TRBJ1-1; the D is unclear. This clonotype originated in a female donor with Graves disease. The CDR3 is CATSDFRNTEAFF. DNA for the CDR3: TGTGCCACCAGTGACTTTAGGAACACTGAAGCTTTCTTT.